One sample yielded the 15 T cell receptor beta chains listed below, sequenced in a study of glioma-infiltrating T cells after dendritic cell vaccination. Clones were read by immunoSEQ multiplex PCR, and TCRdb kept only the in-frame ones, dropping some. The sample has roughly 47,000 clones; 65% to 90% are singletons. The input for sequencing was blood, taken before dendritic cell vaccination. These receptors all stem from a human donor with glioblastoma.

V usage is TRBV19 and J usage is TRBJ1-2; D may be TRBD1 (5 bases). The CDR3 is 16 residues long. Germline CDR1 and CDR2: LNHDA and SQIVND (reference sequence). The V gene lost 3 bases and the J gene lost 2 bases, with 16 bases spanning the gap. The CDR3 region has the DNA TGTGCCAGTAGTATCCCTTTTAGGGGTTGGAACTATGGCTACACCTTC. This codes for CASSIPFRGWNYGYTF.

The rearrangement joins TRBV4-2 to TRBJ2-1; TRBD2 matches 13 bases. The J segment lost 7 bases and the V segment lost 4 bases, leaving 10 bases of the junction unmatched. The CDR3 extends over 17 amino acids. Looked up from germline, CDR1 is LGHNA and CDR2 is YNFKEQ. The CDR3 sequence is CASSPLLAGGSGNEQFF. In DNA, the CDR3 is TGTGCCAGCAGCCCATTACTAGCGGGGGGGAGTGGGAATGAGCAGTTCTTC.

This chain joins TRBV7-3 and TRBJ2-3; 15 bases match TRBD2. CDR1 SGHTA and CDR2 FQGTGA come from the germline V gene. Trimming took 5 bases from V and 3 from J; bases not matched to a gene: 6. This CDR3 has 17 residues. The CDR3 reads CASSQGLAGGPTDTQYF. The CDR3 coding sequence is TGTGCCAGCAGCCAGGGACTAGCGGGAGGACCTACAGATACGCAGTATTTT.

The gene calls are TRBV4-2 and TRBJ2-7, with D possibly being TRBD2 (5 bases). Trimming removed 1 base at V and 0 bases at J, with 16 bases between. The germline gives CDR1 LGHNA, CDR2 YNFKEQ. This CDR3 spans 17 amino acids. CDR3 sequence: CASSQAEEAEISYEQYF. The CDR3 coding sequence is TGTGCCAGCAGCCAAGCAGAGGAGGCAGAGATCTCCTACGAGCAGTACTTC.

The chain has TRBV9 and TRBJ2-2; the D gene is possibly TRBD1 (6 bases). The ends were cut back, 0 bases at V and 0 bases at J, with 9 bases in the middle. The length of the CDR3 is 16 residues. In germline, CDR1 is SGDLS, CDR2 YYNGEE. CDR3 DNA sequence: TGTGCCAGCAGCGTAGACAGGGCGACGAACACCGGGGAGCTGTTTTTT. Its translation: CASSVDRATNTGELFF.

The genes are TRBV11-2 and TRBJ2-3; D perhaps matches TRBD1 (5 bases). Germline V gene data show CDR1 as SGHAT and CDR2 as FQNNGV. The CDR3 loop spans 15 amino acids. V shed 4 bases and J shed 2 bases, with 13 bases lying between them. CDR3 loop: CASSSKGSITDTQYF. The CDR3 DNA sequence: TGTGCCAGCAGCTCGAAGGGGTCAATCACAGATACGCAGTATTTT.

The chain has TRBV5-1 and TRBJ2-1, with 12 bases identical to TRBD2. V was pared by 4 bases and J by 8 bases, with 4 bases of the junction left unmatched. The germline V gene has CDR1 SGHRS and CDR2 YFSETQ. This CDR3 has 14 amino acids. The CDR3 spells CASSATSGSDEQFF. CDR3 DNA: TGCGCCAGCAGCGCGACTAGCGGGAGTGATGAGCAGTTCTTC.

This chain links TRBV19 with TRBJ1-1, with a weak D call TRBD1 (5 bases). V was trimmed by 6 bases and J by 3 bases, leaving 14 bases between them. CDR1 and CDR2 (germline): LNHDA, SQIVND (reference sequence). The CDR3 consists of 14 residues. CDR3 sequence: CASRPSGVYTEAFF. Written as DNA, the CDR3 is TGTGCCAGTAGACCGTCGGGGGTATACACTGAAGCTTTCTTT.

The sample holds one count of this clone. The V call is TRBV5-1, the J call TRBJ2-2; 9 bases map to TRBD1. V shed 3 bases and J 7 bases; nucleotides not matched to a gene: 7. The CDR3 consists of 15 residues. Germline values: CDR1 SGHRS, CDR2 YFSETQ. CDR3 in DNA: TGCGCCAGCAGCTCATTGACAGGGGGGAACGGGGAGCTGTTTTTT. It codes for CASSSLTGGNGELFF.

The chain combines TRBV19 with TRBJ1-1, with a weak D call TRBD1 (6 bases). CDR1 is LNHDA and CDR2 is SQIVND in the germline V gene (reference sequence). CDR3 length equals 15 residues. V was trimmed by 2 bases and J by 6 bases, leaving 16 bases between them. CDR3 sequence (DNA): TGTGCCAGTAGTATACAGGGGAGCCCAAGGGCTGAAGCTTTCTTT. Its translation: CASSIQGSPRAEAFF.

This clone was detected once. This CDR3 reads CASSVETGSGNTIYF. The CDR3 nucleotides are TGTGCCAGCAGCGTAGAGACGGGCTCTGGAAACACCATATATTTT. The V and J genes are TRBV9 and TRBJ1-3; no reliable D call. The CDR3 is made up of 15 amino acids. The germline CDR1 and CDR2 sequences are SGDLS and YYNGEE. Trimming took off 0 bases at V and 0 bases at J, with 7 bases between the two ends. Using reference TRBV9 and TRBJ1-3 for the parts outside the CDR3, the full variable domain is DSGVTQTPKHLITATGQRVTLRCSPRSGDLSVYWYQQSLDQGLQFLIQYYNGEERAKGNILERFSAQQFPDLHSELNLSSLELGDSALYFCASSVETGSGNTIYFGEGSWLTVV.

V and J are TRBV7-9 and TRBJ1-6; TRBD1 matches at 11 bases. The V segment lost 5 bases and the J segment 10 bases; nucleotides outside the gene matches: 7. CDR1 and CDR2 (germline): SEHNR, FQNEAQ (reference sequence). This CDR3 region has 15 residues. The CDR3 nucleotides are TGTGCCAGCAGCCCCGGACAGGGGGCGCGATCACCCCTCCACTTT. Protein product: CASSPGQGARSPLHF.

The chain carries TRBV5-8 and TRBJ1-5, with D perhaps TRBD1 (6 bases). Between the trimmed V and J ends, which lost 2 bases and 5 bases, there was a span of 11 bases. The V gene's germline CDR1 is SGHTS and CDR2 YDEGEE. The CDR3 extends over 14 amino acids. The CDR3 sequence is CASSFGRGYQPQHF. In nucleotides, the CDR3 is TGTGCCAGCAGCTTTGGCAGGGGTTATCAGCCCCAGCATTTT.

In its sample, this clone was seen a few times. DNA of the CDR3: TGCGCCAGCAGCAAGGGTGGGGGACAGGGCACCTACGAGCAGTACTTC. It yields the protein CASSKGGGQGTYEQYF. The rearrangement uses TRBV4-3 and TRBJ2-7, with TRBD1 matching 9 bases. There are 16 residues in the CDR3. Germline V gene lookup returns CDR1 LGHNA and CDR2 YSLEER. V trimming: 5 bases; J trimming: 2 bases; junction bases outside the gene matches: 10.

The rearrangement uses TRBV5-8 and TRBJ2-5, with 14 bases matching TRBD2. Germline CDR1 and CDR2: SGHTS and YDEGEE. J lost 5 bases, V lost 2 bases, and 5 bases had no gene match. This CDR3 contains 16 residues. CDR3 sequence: CASSLGLAGGRETQYF. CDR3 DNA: TGTGCCAGCAGCTTAGGACTAGCGGGGGGCCGGGAGACCCAGTACTTC.